This TCR beta chain was captured by sequencing in a study of T cells in Graves' hyperthyroidism and ophthalmopathy. On the study more broadly: Peripheral blood was secured at the point of initial diagnosis, before any treatment.

Hyperthyroidism of Graves' type that showed no ophthalmopathy progression within 18 months was stable. Extraction of PBMCs used under 13 ml of fresh peripheral blood. This clonotype was seen many times. Its antigen is unidentified. The germline V and J ends were trimmed by 5 bases and 4 bases, with 9 bases remaining between them. The CDR3 is 13 residues long. The germline CDR1 and CDR2 sequences are MNHNS and SASEGT. Amplified regions were TCR beta CDR3 sequences from RNA transcripts. Researchers ran a first-round RT-PCR on the TCR CDR3 using the HTBI primer set. TCRdb used MiXCR to reprocess the multiplex PCR reads, holding one entry per CDR3 protein. Found here are under 350,000 distinct CDR3 sequences, 12% to 15% of them singletons; the top ten hold approximately 7.9%. Findings of the study overall: In blood, most of the thyroid clonotypes expanded above 0.001 were also present.

V is TRBV6-1 and J is TRBJ1-5; no definite D call. The sample comprised blood. This receptor was obtained from a woman between 40 and 55 years old with Graves' hyperthyroidism. CDR3 region: CASSTQLNQPQHF. CDR3 bases: TGTGCCAGCAGTACCCAACTAAATCAGCCCCAGCATTTT.